The 21 T cell receptor beta chains in this list originate from one sample, sequenced in a study of blood T cell repertoires in COVID-19 (dated by TCRdb to about 2020). The library was made by the immunoSEQ multiplex PCR assay. TCRdb's version of the immuneACCESS table is confined to in-frame rearrangements and falls short of the full clone set. An unresolved V gene accounts for under half of the shortfall where checked; the remainder is of unknown origin. The table for this sample lists about 33,000 clones; roughly nine tenths of them were counted only once. About 23% of the sample is taken by the ten largest. Source material: peripheral blood. The receptors stem from an elderly woman with active or convalescent COVID-19.

V usage is TRBV10-3 and J usage is TRBJ1-4, with unresolved D. The CDR3 spans 13 residues. In germline, CDR1 is ENHRY, CDR2 SYGVKD. V lost 7 bases and J 1 base, leaving 7 bases between the germline ends. The CDR3 DNA sequence: TGTGCCATCAATTCCGGAACTAATGAAAAACTGTTTTTT. Protein product: CAINSGTNEKLFF.

This clone was detected a few times. This chain uses TRBV5-1 with TRBJ2-5; 10 nucleotides line up with TRBD2. Losses at the gene ends were 9 bases for V and 1 base for J; bases not matched to a gene: 6. The CDR3 consists of 14 residues. Germline CDR1 SGHRS, CDR2 YFSETQ. This CDR3 reads CATGVAGGQETQYF. As DNA, the CDR3 is TGCGCCACCGGGGTAGCGGGGGGCCAAGAGACCCAGTACTTC.

The chain combines TRBV7-9 with TRBJ1-2, with D possibly being TRBD1 (5 bases). This CDR3 is 14 amino acids long. From germline, CDR1 is SEHNR and CDR2 FQNEAQ (reference sequence). Trimming removed 5 bases from V and 2 bases from J, with 12 bases in between. CDR3 bases: TGTGCCAGCAGCAAAGAGACAGACAACTATGGCTACACCTTC. Translating gives CASSKETDNYGYTF. Full variable domain (outside the CDR3, taken from reference TRBV7-9 and TRBJ1-2): DTGVSQNPRHKITKRGQNVTFRCDPISEHNRLYWYRQTLGQGPEFLTYFQNEAQLEKSRLLSDRFSAERPKGSFSTLEIQRTEQGDSAMYLCASSKETDNYGYTFGSGTRLTVV.

The V and J genes are TRBV21-1 and TRBJ2-2; the DNA was not compared with TRBD2, the D call given in the table. TRBV21-1 is recorded as a pseudogene. This CDR3 spans 16 amino acids. The CDR3 is CASSKGAGNYTGELFF. The CDR3 coding sequence is TGTGCCAGCAGCAAAGGGGCGGGAAATTACACCGGGGAGCTGTTTTTT.

This chain joins TRBV18 and TRBJ1-3; weak D call: TRBD1 (6 bases). There are 15 residues in the CDR3. Per the germline V gene, CDR1 is KGHSH and CDR2 is LQKENI. Trimming removed 5 bases from V and 0 bases from J, with 11 bases in between. CDR3: CASSRGQISGNTIYF. CDR3 in DNA: TGTGCCAGCTCAAGAGGACAGATCTCTGGAAACACCATATATTTT.

V usage is TRBV5-4 and J usage is TRBJ1-1, with 8 nucleotides matching TRBD1. V lost 7 bases and J lost 5; bases outside the gene matches: 7. In germline, CDR1 is SGHNT, CDR2 YYREEE (reference sequence). The CDR3 covers 13 residues. Written as DNA, the CDR3 is TGTGCCAGCGGCTCCCAGGGGGCGACTGAAGCTTTCTTT. Its protein product is CASGSQGATEAFF.

This clone has just one count. The genes are TRBV19 and TRBJ2-7, with D perhaps matching TRBD1 (5 bases). V gave up 8 bases and J gave up 5 bases, with 16 bases separating them. This CDR3 spans 13 amino acids. CDR1 is LNHDA and CDR2 is SQIVND in the germline V gene (reference sequence). CDR3 residues: CASLGQGIHEQYF. DNA for the CDR3: TGTGCCAGTCTAGGGCAGGGAATCCACGAGCAGTACTTC.

The chain uses TRBV30 and TRBJ1-1; TRBD1 matches 10 bases. The germline V gene encodes CDR1 GTSNPN and CDR2 SVGIG (reference sequence). This CDR3 comprises 13 residues. The junction had 0 bases not matched to a gene; V was cut back by 1 base and J by 4 bases. CDR3 DNA: TGTGCCTGGAGTGGGGACAGGGGCACTGAAGCTTTCTTT. It encodes CAWSGDRGTEAFF. The variable domain in full, completed from reference TRBV30 and TRBJ1-1, reads SQTIHQWPATLVQPVGSPLSLECTVEGTSNPNLYWYRQAAGRGLQLLFYSVGIGQISSEVPQNLSASRPQDRQFILSSKKLLLSDSGFYLCAWSGDRGTEAFFGQGTRLTVV.

V usage is TRBV5-5 and J usage is TRBJ1-2, with a tentative D call TRBD1 (5 bases). CDR1 and CDR2 (germline): SGHKS, YYEKEE (reference sequence). This CDR3 is built from 15 residues. Trimming removed 5 bases at V and 4 bases at J, with 18 bases between. The CDR3 region is CASSAGEGHGYGYTF. For the CDR3, the DNA is TGTGCCAGCAGTGCCGGGGAGGGGCACGGCTATGGCTACACCTTC.

This rearrangement joins TRBV5-6 to TRBJ1-2; 7 bases are a match to TRBD1. Trimming cost V 4 bases and J 7 bases; bases outside gene matches: 13. CDR1 SGHDT and CDR2 YYEEEE come from the germline V gene. The CDR3 consists of 15 residues. The CDR3 region is CASSPSPEGALGYTF. Written as DNA, the CDR3 is TGTGCCAGCAGCCCCTCCCCGGAGGGGGCGCTTGGCTACACCTTC. The full variable domain, rest sourced from reference TRBV5-6 and TRBJ1-2, is DAGVTQSPTHLIKTRGQQVTLRCSPKSGHDTVSWYQQALGQGPQFIFQYYEEEERQRGNFPDRFSGHQFPNYSSELNVNALLLGDSALYLCASSPSPEGALGYTFGSGTRLTVV.

The CDR3 loop is CASSVSGQPGQETQYF. The DNA for the CDR3 is TGTGCCAGCAGCGTCAGTGGACAGCCGGGTCAAGAGACCCAGTACTTC. The chain employs TRBV9 and TRBJ2-5, with a tentative D call TRBD1 (6 bases). V was pared by 2 bases and J by 2 bases, with 16 bases between. CDR3 length: 16 residues. CDR1 and CDR2 (germline): SGDLS, YYNGEE.

J is TRBJ2-1 and V is TRBV28; 8 bases are a match to TRBD1. Germline CDR1 and CDR2: MDHEN and SYDVKM. With 6 bases clipped from V and 0 bases from J, the junction kept 7 bases outside the gene matches. The CDR3 has 16 residues. CDR3 residues: CASRPTTGGSYNEQFF. The CDR3 DNA follows: TGTGCCAGCAGACCTACCACAGGGGGCTCCTACAATGAGCAGTTCTTC.

The sample holds a few counts of this clone. The chain carries TRBV7-6 and TRBJ1-6; weak D call: TRBD1 (5 bases). Trimming took off 1 base at V and 7 bases at J, with 11 bases between the two ends. The V gene's germline CDR1 is SGHVS and CDR2 FNYEAQ. This CDR3 is built from 15 residues. In nucleotides, the CDR3 is TGTGCCAGCAGCTTAGGTAGCCGGGGGAATTCACCCCTCCACTTT. The encoded protein is CASSLGSRGNSPLHF.

The chain uses TRBV7-9 and TRBJ1-3; D unclear. With 5 bases removed from V and 8 bases from J, the gap between germline ends came to 13 bases. The CDR3 has 13 residues. Germline lookup yields CDR1 SEHNR and CDR2 FQNEAQ (reference sequence). CDR3 DNA: TGTGCCAGCAGCCTTCCCGGGGATTACACCATATATTTT. Translating it yields CASSLPGDYTIYF.

CDR3 region: CASSIRGSPGDEQFF. The CDR3 coding sequence is TGTGCCAGTAGTATCAGGGGGTCTCCGGGGGATGAGCAGTTCTTC. The chain couples TRBV19 to TRBJ2-1; possibly TRBD1 for D (7 bases). Germline CDR1 reads LNHDA; CDR2 reads SQIVND (reference sequence). The CDR3 contains 15 residues. With 3 bases removed from V and 8 bases from J, the gap between germline ends came to 17 bases. Together with reference TRBV19 and TRBJ2-1, the CDR3 gives the full variable domain: DGGITQSPKYLFRKEGQNVTLSCEQNLNHDAMYWYRQDPGQGLRLIYYSQIVNDFQKGDIAEGYSVSREKKESFPLTVTSAQKNPTAFYLCASSIRGSPGDEQFFGPGTRLTVL.

The chain couples TRBV18 to TRBJ2-7; 9 bases fit TRBD1. Germline assignment: CDR1 KGHSH and CDR2 LQKENI. The CDR3 spans 16 residues. Losses at the gene ends were 5 bases for V and 6 bases for J; bases not matched to a gene: 14. The CDR3 nucleotides are TGTGCCAGCTCAACTCCAACGGGACAGGGCTGGGGCGAGCAGTACTTC. The encoded protein is CASSTPTGQGWGEQYF.

The CDR3 reads CAWSSPGQARNSPLHF. The CDR3 DNA reads as TGTGCCTGGAGCTCCCCGGGACAGGCCCGCAATTCACCCCTCCACTTT. V is TRBV30 and J is TRBJ1-6; 8 bases fit TRBD1. This CDR3 is 16 amino acids long. CDR1 is GTSNPN and CDR2 is SVGIG in the germline V gene (reference sequence). The ends lost 3 bases at V and 7 bases at J; junction bases unmatched: 11.

The genes are TRBV7-3 and TRBJ1-2; D is unclear. The V gene's germline CDR1 is SGHTA and CDR2 FQGTGA. The CDR3 has 14 residues. V lost 5 bases and J lost 6, with 16 bases in between. The DNA for the CDR3 is TGTGCCAGCAGCACACGACACCCCTCGGATGGCTACACCTTC. Amino acid sequence: CASSTRHPSDGYTF.

The chain carries TRBV5-1 and TRBJ1-3; D call uncertain. This CDR3 is 13 amino acids long. Between the trimmed V and J ends, which lost 4 bases and 4 bases, there was a span of 9 bases. Germline V gives CDR1 SGHRS, CDR2 YFSETQ. The CDR3 DNA sequence: TGCGCCAGCAGCGACCCGACAGGAAACACCATATATTTT. Translation gives CASSDPTGNTIYF. Drawing the rest from reference TRBV5-1 and TRBJ1-3, the complete variable domain is KAGVTQTPRYLIKTRGQQVTLSCSPISGHRSVSWYQQTPGQGLQFLFEYFSETQRNKGNFPGRFSGRQFSNSRSEMNVSTLELGDSALYLCASSDPTGNTIYFGEGSWLTVV.

The V and J genes are TRBV6-5 and TRBJ1-2; D gene ambiguous. The CDR3 spans 13 residues. V shed 6 bases and J shed 3 bases, with 11 bases lying between them. The germline V gene has CDR1 MNHEY and CDR2 SVGAGI. The CDR3 DNA is TGTGCCAGCAGAACCGGGGTTGACTATGGCTACACCTTC. Translation gives CASRTGVDYGYTF.

The V gene is TRBV5-1, the J gene TRBJ2-1; the D is unclear. Trimming shortened V by 0 bases and J by 4 bases, and 5 bases separated the two germline ends. The CDR3 loop spans 13 amino acids. Germline V gene data show CDR1 as SGHRS and CDR2 as YFSETQ. This CDR3 is CASSLGQYNEQFF. The CDR3 bases are TGCGCCAGCAGCTTGGGACAATACAATGAGCAGTTCTTC.